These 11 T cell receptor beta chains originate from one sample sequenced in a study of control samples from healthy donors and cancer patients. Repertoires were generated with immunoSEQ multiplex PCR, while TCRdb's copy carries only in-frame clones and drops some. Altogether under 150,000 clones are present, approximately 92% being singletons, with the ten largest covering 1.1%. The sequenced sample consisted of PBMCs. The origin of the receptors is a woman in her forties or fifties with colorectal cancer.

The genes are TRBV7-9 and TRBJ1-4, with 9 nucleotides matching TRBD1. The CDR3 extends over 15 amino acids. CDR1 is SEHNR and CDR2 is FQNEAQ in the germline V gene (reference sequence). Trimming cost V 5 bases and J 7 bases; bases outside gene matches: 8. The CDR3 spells CASSQDRGQGEKLFF. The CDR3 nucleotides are TGTGCCAGCAGCCAGGACAGGGGACAGGGTGAAAAACTGTTTTTT.

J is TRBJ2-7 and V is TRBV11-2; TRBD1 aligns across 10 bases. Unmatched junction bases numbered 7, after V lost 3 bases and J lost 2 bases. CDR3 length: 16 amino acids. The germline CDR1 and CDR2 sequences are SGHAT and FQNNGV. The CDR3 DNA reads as TGTGCCAGCAGCTTTGACCCGGGACAGGGGACCTACGAGCAGTACTTC. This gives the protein CASSFDPGQGTYEQYF.

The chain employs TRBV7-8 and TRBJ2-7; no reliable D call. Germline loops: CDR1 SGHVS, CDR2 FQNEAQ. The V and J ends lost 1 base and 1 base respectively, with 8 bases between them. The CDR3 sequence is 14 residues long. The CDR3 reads CASSLGVESYEQYF. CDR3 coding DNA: TGTGCCAGCAGCTTAGGGGTAGAGTCCTACGAGCAGTACTTC.

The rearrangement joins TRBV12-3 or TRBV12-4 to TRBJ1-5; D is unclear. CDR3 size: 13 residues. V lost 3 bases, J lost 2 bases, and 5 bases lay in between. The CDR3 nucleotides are TGTGCCAGCAGTTTTGATCGCAATCAGCCCCAGCATTTT. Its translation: CASSFDRNQPQHF.

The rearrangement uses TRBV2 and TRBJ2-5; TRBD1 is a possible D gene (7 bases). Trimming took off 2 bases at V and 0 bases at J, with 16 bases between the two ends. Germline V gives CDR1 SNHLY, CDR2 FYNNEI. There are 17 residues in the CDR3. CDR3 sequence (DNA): TGTGCCAGCAGTGAAAGGGCAGGGGGGAGGTACCAAGAGACCCAGTACTTC. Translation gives CASSERAGGRYQETQYF. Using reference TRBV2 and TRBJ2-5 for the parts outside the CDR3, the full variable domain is EPEVTQTPSHQVTQMGQEVILRCVPISNHLYFYWYRQILGQKVEFLVSFYNNEISEKSEIFDDQFSVERPDGSNFTLKIRSTKLEDSAMYFCASSERAGGRYQETQYFGPGTRLLVL.

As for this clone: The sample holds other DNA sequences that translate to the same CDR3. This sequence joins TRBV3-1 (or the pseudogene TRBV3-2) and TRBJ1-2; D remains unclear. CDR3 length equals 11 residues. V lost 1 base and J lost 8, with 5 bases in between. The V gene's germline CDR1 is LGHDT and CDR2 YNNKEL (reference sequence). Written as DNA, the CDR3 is TGTGCCAGCAGCCAAGGACGGGGCTACACCTTC. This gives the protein CASSQGRGYTF.

The CDR3 spells CSVATLRGIFEQYF. The CDR3 DNA reads as TGCAGCGTAGCCACTCTAAGGGGGATATTCGAGCAGTACTTC. The V and J genes are TRBV29-1 and TRBJ2-7; possible D gene TRBD1, 6 bases. V was pared by 6 bases and J by 6 bases, with 21 bases between. Germline CDR1 and CDR2: SQVTM and ANQGSEA. This CDR3 region has 14 residues.

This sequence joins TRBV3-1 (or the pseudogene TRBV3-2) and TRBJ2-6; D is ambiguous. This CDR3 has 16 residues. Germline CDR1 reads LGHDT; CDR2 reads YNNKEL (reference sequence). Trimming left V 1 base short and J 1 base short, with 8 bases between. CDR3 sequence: CASSQVAESGANVLTF. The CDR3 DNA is TGTGCCAGCAGCCAAGTTGCAGAATCTGGGGCCAACGTCCTGACTTTC.

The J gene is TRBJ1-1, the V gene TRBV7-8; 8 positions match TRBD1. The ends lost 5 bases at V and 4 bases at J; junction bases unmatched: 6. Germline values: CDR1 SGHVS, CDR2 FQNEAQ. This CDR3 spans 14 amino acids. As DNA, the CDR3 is TGTGCCAGCAGCCGCAGGGACAGGCCCACTGAAGCTTTCTTT. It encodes CASSRRDRPTEAFF.

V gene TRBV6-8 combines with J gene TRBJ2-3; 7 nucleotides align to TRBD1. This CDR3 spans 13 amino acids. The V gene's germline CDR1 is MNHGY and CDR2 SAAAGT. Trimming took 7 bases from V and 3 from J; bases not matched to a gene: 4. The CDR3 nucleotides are TGTGCCAGCACCAGACAGGGTACAGATACGCAGTATTTT. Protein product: CASTRQGTDTQYF.

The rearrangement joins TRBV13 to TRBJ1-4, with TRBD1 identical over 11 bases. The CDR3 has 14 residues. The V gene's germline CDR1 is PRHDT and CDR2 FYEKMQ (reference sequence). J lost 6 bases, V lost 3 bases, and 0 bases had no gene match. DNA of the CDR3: TGTGCCAGCAGCTTGGACAGGGGGCATGAAAAACTGTTTTTT. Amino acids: CASSLDRGHEKLFF.